This T cell receptor beta chain is drawn from a study of cytomegalovirus exposure and HLA in healthy donors. Broader study findings: Prior analysis indicated that the majority of TCR beta V segments exhibited productivity approximately 90% or approximately 30% of the time. Reportedly, diagnosis of cytomegalovirus status by the classifier showed high specificity and sensitivity. On later analysis, the bulk of CMV-associated TCR beta chains appeared to be HLA-restricted. A later analysis linked a missense DCLRE1C variant to TCR beta V- and J-gene trimming.

This clone was picked up a small number of times. Its specificity is unknown. PCR amplification relied on 60 Vbeta primers (plus 13 Jbeta primers). Only in-frame clones appear in the TCRdb table, and some are missing; sequencing was by immunoSEQ multiplex PCR. The sample carries 87,000 or so clones, 75% to 85% recorded once. The receptor's source is a woman in her forties in good health and CMV-seronegative. Sequenced input: PBMCs.

In DNA form, the CDR3 reads TGTGCCATCAGTGAGAAAGGGGGCGATTCACCCCTCCACTTT. Its translation: CAISEKGGDSPLHF. This chain joins TRBV10-3 and TRBJ1-6, with 7 bases lining up with TRBD1. The CDR3 length is 14 residues. J gave up 8 bases and V 2 bases, and 3 bases lay outside the gene matches. From germline, CDR1 is ENHRY and CDR2 SYGVKD.